This is a list of T cell receptor beta chains from one sample in a study of blood T cells in healthy people across ages. TCRdb processed the 5' RACE reads anew with MiXCR; each CDR3 protein has one entry. The table has 600,000 to 1,000,000 distinct CDR3 sequences, over 45% seen once. The sample was blood. The receptors were gathered from a man aged 30-40 years in good health. The CDR3 runs from the conserved cysteine through the conserved F or W. The order of the fields is D gene, J gene, clone size, V gene, CDR3 DNA, CDR3 protein. The D gene is left open where the match is weak. Expanded clones are given a class, and other clones once, few, many or no size at all.

. TRBJ2-1 . TRBV5-1 TGCGCCAGCAGCTTTAAATGGGGGGGCAGTGAGCAGTTCTTC CASSFKWGGSEQFF
. TRBJ2-7 . TRBV5-5 TGTGCCAGCAGCTTGGTAAACAGTCCCTACGAGCAGTACTTC CASSLVNSPYEQYF
TRBD2 TRBJ2-5 . TRBV20-1 TGCAGTGCTAGAGATCCGTTCGGGGAGGGGATACAAGAGACCCAGTACTTC CSARDPFGEGIQETQYF
TRBD1 TRBJ1-2 . TRBV20-1 TGCAGTGGTAAAGCCCGGACAGGGACCTATGGCTACACCTTC CSGKARTGTYGYTF
. TRBJ2-7 . TRBV7-6 TGTGCCAGCAGCCAACGGACTGATTCCTACGAGCAGTACTTC CASSQRTDSYEQYF
. TRBJ2-7 . TRBV5-1 TGCGCCAGCAGCTCGGGGGAGAGCTCCTACAATGAGCAGTACTTC CASSSGESSYNEQYF
. TRBJ2-5 . TRBV7-2 TGTGCCAGCAGCTTAGTGAGGGGTCGGGGGAAGCAAGAGACCCAGTACTTC CASSLVRGRGKQETQYF
TRBD2 TRBJ2-1 . TRBV2 TGTGCCAGCACGCCTCTAGCGGCCAACAATGAGCAGTTCTTC CASTPLAANNEQFF
. TRBJ2-1 . TRBV7-9 TGTGCCAGCAGACCCGACTGGCAAAGCTCCTACAATGAGCAGTTCTTC CASRPDWQSSYNEQFF
. TRBJ1-2 . TRBV6-5 TGTGCCAGCAGTTATGGAGGGGGAAACTATGGCTACACCTTC CASSYGGGNYGYTF
TRBD2 TRBJ2-1 . TRBV20-1 TGCAGTGCCATGCTAGCGGGAGGGCTCAATGAGCAGTTCTTC CSAMLAGGLNEQFF
. TRBJ1-2 . TRBV10-3 TGTGCCATCAGGAAAGGGGATTATGGCTACACCTTC CAIRKGDYGYTF
. TRBJ1-5 . TRBV15 TGTGCCACCAGCAATGTAAAGGGCAGCAATCAGCCCCAGCATTTT CATSNVKGSNQPQHF
TRBD2 TRBJ2-1 . TRBV20-1 TGCAGTGCCGACCTTCGTTTCACTAGCGCAGACAATGAGCAGTTCTTC CSADLRFTSADNEQFF
TRBD2 TRBJ2-3 . TRBV10-3 TGTGCCATCAGTGGGGGGGGACTAGCGGGGACAGATACGCAGTATTTT CAISGGGLAGTDTQYF
. TRBJ1-5 few TRBV27 TGTGCCAGCAGTTTAGGGTCGGGGTTTAATCAGCCCCAGCATTTT CASSLGSGFNQPQHF
TRBD1 TRBJ2-3 . TRBV7-9 TGTGCCAGCAGCTTAGGTGCAGGGGGCATAGATACGCAGTATTTT CASSLGAGGIDTQYF
. TRBJ2-4 . TRBV20-1 TGCAGTGCTAGATTTTTCTCACGCTCGGACTCCCAAAACATTCAGTACTTC CSARFFSRSDSQNIQYF
TRBD1 TRBJ2-7 . TRBV4-3 TGCGCCAGCAGCACCGGGACAGGGGACTACGAGCAGTACTTC CASSTGTGDYEQYF
. TRBJ2-5 . TRBV14 TGTGCCAGCAGCCAAGACTTTAGGTTGGAGACCCAGTACTTC CASSQDFRLETQYF
TRBD2 TRBJ2-3 few TRBV13 TGTGCCAGCAGCTCGGCGGGGGGCACTAGCACAGATACGCAGTATTTT CASSSAGGTSTDTQYF
. TRBJ2-1 once TRBV7-6 TGTGCCAGCAGCTTAGGGAAGACCCAGTTCTTC CASSLGKTQFF
. TRBJ2-1 . TRBV5-1 TGCGCCAGCAGCTTGGGGGGCGGGCAGTTTTTCTACAATGAGCAGTTCTTC CASSLGGGQFFYNEQFF
. TRBJ1-5 . TRBV7-6 TGTGCCAGCAGCTTAGCCCCCCCGGGGTATAGCAATCAGCCCCAGCATTTT CASSLAPPGYSNQPQHF
. TRBJ2-1 . TRBV28 TGTGCCAGCAGTCCCCGACTAAGCCCGTTCTTC CASSPRLSPFF
TRBD2 TRBJ2-3 few TRBV29-1 TGCAGCGTTGAAGAACTAGCGGGGGATCAGTATTTT CSVEELAGDQYF
. TRBJ2-7 few TRBV19 TGTGCCAGTAGTACACGACGCGAGCAGTACTTC CASSTRREQYF
TRBD2 TRBJ2-1 . TRBV27 TGTGCCAGTAGAAGACTAGCGGCAAACAATGAGCAGTTCTTC CASRRLAANNEQFF
. TRBJ2-7 many TRBV7-2 TGTGCCAGCAGCTTATATAGGCCCTCCTACGAGCAGTACTTC CASSLYRPSYEQYF
. TRBJ2-5 few TRBV7-9 TGTGCCAGCAGCCCTGCGGCGTACCAAGAGACCCAGTACTTC CASSPAAYQETQYF
. TRBJ2-7 . TRBV29-1 TGCAGCGTCACACGTCGAGGTTCCTACGAGCAGTACTTC CSVTRRGSYEQYF
. TRBJ1-4 once TRBV18 TGTGCCAGCTCACCAGCAGGGGTGGATGAAAAACTGTTTTTT CASSPAGVDEKLFF
TRBD2 TRBJ2-5 . TRBV20-1 TGCAGTGCCCCTCTAGCGGGAGGGTCGTACCAAGAGACCCAGTACTTC CSAPLAGGSYQETQYF
TRBD2 TRBJ2-3 . TRBV5-1 TGCGCCAGCAGGCCAGCGGGAGGATTCGTAGCAGATACGCAGTATTTT CASRPAGGFVADTQYF
. TRBJ2-7 once TRBV3-1 TGTGCCAGCAGACGAGGGGATAACTCCTACGAGCAGTACTTC CASRRGDNSYEQYF
TRBD2 TRBJ2-1 . TRBV28 TGTGCCAGCAGTTTGGCCCTAGCGGGAGAGAACAATGAGCAGTTCTTC CASSLALAGENNEQFF
TRBD2 TRBJ2-1 . TRBV9 TGTGCCAGCAGCGTAGAAAGCGGGGGCTACAATGAGCAGTTCTTC CASSVESGGYNEQFF
. TRBJ1-6 . TRBV15 TGTGCCACCAGCAGAGATTTGCGACCACCCCTCCACTTT CATSRDLRPPLHF
. TRBJ2-3 once TRBV29-1 TGCAGCGTTGAAGATCCTGGGCGGCCGGTGAGCACAGATACGCAGTATTTT CSVEDPGRPVSTDTQYF
. TRBJ2-7 few TRBV20-1 TGCAGTGCTAGCCGACCCTCCCACTCCTACGAGCAGTACTTC CSASRPSHSYEQYF
. TRBJ2-5 . TRBV20-1 TGCAGTGCTCTTGCGGACCGACAAGAGACCCAGTACTTC CSALADRQETQYF
. TRBJ1-1 . TRBV6-6 TGTGCCAGCAGCTTGGGCGAGGGGAACACTGAAGCTTTCTTT CASSLGEGNTEAFF
. TRBJ2-4 . TRBV20-1 TGCAGTGGGCTGGGGGTCGGGATTCCCAAAAACATTCAGTACTTC CSGLGVGIPKNIQYF
. TRBJ1-1 few TRBV25-1 TGTGCCAGCAGCCCGGGGGACGGGCAAGCTTTCTTT CASSPGDGQAFF
. TRBJ2-3 few TRBV20-1 TGCAGTGCTAGCTTACAAGATACGCAGTATTTT CSASLQDTQYF
. TRBJ1-2 . TRBV7-9 TGTGCCAGCAGCCCAGACAGTCCCTATGGCTACACCTTC CASSPDSPYGYTF
TRBD2 TRBJ2-1 . TRBV10-3 TGTGCCATCAGTGAGACCGGACTAGCCCCCAACAATGAGCAGTTCTTC CAISETGLAPNNEQFF
. TRBJ2-7 . TRBV2 TGTGCCAGCAAGGGGACCGAAGGGGAGAAGGCCCAGTACTTC CASKGTEGEKAQYF